This T cell receptor (beta chain) is drawn from a study of blood T cells in healthy people across ages. Study observations and caveats: Unsorted PBMC input precluded a conclusive naive versus antigen-experienced comparison.

The second PCR ran about 6 to 12 cycles with a sample-barcoded 5' primer and J-beta primers. MiXCR was run by TCRdb on the 5' RACE reads, yielding one entry per CDR3 protein. The sample records about 780,000 distinct CDR3 sequences, about 45% being singletons. The authors extracted at least 6 micrograms of total RNA per sample. The germline V gene encodes CDR1 SEHNR and CDR2 FQNEAQ (reference sequence). The CDR3 runs to 14 residues. With respect to this clonotype: The target antigen is unknown.

This sequence was found in a man older than 75 in good health. Sequenced input: blood. The chain combines TRBV7-9 with TRBJ2-7; the match to TRBD1 covers 8 bases. The DNA end is more similar to TRBJ2-5, so the J call may be wrong. The CDR3 region is CASSRNRGEETQYF. CDR3 DNA sequence: TGTGCCAGCAGCCGGAACAGGGGGGAAGAGACCCAGTACTTC.